These 5 T cell receptor beta chains were sequenced from one sample in a study of cytomegalovirus exposure and HLA in healthy donors. The PCR contained 60 Vbeta and 13 Jbeta primers. Clones were read by immunoSEQ multiplex PCR, and TCRdb kept only the in-frame ones, dropping some. The top ten hold about 9.1% of the sample, which has approximately 110,000 clones, roughly 73% seen once. Sequenced: PBMCs. These receptors originate from a woman between 40 and 55 years old in good health and CMV-seropositive.

This clone was recorded once. This chain links TRBV6-5 with TRBJ1-6; tentatively, D is TRBD1 (5 bases). The CDR3 is 15 residues long. The germline CDR1 and CDR2 sequences are MNHEY and SVGAGI. The V end lost 2 bases, the J end lost 6 bases, and 11 bases lay between the germline ends. This chain's CDR3 is CASSYIRGGNSPLHF. CDR3 DNA: TGTGCCAGCAGTTACATTAGGGGAGGTAATTCACCCCTCCACTTT.

This clone was seen only once. The chain recombines TRBV5-1 with TRBJ2-3; 7 bases match TRBD2. The V gene end was trimmed by 7 bases and the J gene end by 6 bases; junction bases not matched to a gene: 5. The CDR3 has 12 amino acids. Germline CDR1 is SGHRS and CDR2 is YFSETQ. Written as DNA, the CDR3 is TGCGCCAGCTCCCACGGGGGGGATACGCAGTATTTT. Its protein product is CASSHGGDTQYF.

V usage is TRBV5-1 and J usage is TRBJ2-7; no clear D. This CDR3 has 13 residues. Germline V CDR1 and CDR2: SGHRS, YFSETQ. Trimming cost V 0 bases and J 6 bases, with 10 bases left between them. In DNA form, the CDR3 reads TGCGCCAGCAGCTTGGGGGCCCCCGCCGAGCAGTACTTC. Translating it yields CASSLGAPAEQYF.

The chain carries TRBV2 and TRBJ1-6; 11 nucleotides line up with TRBD1. The CDR3 is made up of 14 amino acids. Looked up from germline, CDR1 is SNHLY and CDR2 is FYNNEI. The trim removed 7 bases at V and 9 bases at J, leaving 5 bases unmatched. The CDR3 sequence: CASTWTGGSSPLHF. CDR3 nucleotides: TGTGCCAGCACTTGGACAGGGGGCAGTTCACCCCTCCACTTT.

The chain has TRBV4-1 and TRBJ1-1; a weak D match, TRBD1 (5 bases). This CDR3 is built from 13 residues. Trimming took off 3 bases at V and 6 bases at J, with 11 bases between the two ends. The germline V gene has CDR1 MGHRA and CDR2 YSYEKL. CDR3 sequence (DNA): TGCGCCAGCAGCCACCGCGGGGCGGCTGAAGCTTTCTTT. It yields the protein CASSHRGAAEAFF.